This TCR beta chain comes out of a study of OX40 agonist ivuxolimab in advanced cancers. Whole-study findings and limits: Among T cells, CD8+ cells averaged more expanded clones than CD4+ cells. The authors did not determine the antigen specificity of the expanded peripheral T cells. The study observed clonal expansion of CD4+ and CD8+ blood T cells by week 6 at 0.1 to 3.0 mg/kg. Some nonresponders also had low normalized T-cell clonal expansion.

The repertoire was sequenced with immunoSEQ multiplex PCR; TCRdb's copy has only in-frame clones and lacks some. This sample has 89,000 or so clones, with about 91% found just once. Germline trimming cut 5 bases from V and 5 bases from J; bases unmatched to any gene: 8. Per the germline V gene, CDR1 is MNHEY and CDR2 is SVGAGI. The CDR3 sequence is 15 residues long. Concerning this clone itself: The antigen is undetermined.

The sequences come from CD4+ or CD8+ T cells sorted from blood, collected in a trial of the OX40 agonist ivuxolimab. The chain recombines TRBV6-5 with TRBJ1-5, with 8 positions matching TRBD1. This receptor was taken from an adult with an advanced solid tumor such as melanoma, head and neck, liver or kidney cancer. CDR3 in amino acids: CASSIRTGWDQPQHF. Here the CDR3 DNA reads TGTGCCAGCAGTATTCGGACAGGGTGGGATCAGCCCCAGCATTTT.